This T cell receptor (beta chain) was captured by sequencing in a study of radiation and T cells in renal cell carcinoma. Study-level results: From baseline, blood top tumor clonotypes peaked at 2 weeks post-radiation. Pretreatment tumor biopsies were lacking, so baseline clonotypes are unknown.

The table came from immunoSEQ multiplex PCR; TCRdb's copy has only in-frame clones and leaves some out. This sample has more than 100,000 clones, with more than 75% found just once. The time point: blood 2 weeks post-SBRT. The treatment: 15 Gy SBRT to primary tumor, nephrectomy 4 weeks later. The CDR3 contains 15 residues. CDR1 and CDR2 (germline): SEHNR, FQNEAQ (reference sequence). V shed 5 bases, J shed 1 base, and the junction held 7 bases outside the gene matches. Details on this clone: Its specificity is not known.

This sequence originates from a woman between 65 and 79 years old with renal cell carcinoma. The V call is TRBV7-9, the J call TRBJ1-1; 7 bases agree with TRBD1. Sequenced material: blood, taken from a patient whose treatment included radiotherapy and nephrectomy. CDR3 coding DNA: TGTGCCAGCAGCCCTGGGGACAGTAGGAACACTGAAGCTTTCTTT. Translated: CASSPGDSRNTEAFF.